The 10 T cell receptor beta chains in this list originate from one sample, sequenced in a study of early T cells in non-severe SARS-CoV-2 infection. TCRdb fed the 5' RACE reads into MiXCR, producing one record per CDR3 protein. The sample carries tens of thousands of distinct CDR3 sequences, over 7.5% recorded once. Sequencing was performed on whole blood. These receptors all stem from an adult who was a healthcare worker with PCR-confirmed SARS-CoV-2 infection or an uninfected control (not recorded which).

For this clonotype: A clone one base away is much larger, so this may be a read error. The chain combines TRBV14 with TRBJ1-2, with D maybe TRBD1 (5 bases). Looked up from germline, CDR1 is SGHDN and CDR2 is FVKESK. The CDR3 extends over 13 amino acids. The V end was cut by 5 bases, the J end by 4 bases, with 11 bases between. The CDR3 is CASSVGVGYGYTF. DNA of the CDR3: TGTGCCAGCAGCGTGGGGGTCGGCTATGGCTACACCTTC. The full variable domain, its missing parts supplied by reference TRBV14 and TRBJ1-2, is EAGVTQFPSHSVIEKGQTVTLRCDPISGHDNLYWYRRVMGKEIKFLLHFVKESKQDESGMPNNRFLAERTGGTYSTLKVQPAELEDSGVYFCASSVGVGYGYTFGSGTRLTVV.

This clonotype was seen ten or more times. The chain links TRBV11-2 to TRBJ2-5; D remains unclear. The CDR3 spans 12 residues. V was shortened by 3 bases and J by 5 bases, with 7 bases between the two germline ends. Germline assignment: CDR1 SGHAT and CDR2 FQNNGV. CDR3 sequence (DNA): TGTGCCAGCAGCTTGACAATGGAGACCCAGTACTTC. This codes for CASSLTMETQYF.

This sequence joins TRBV20-1 and TRBJ1-1, with 7 nucleotides matching TRBD1. Losses at the gene ends were 7 bases for V and 2 bases for J; bases not matched to a gene: 16. The CDR3 has 16 amino acids. CDR1 and CDR2 from the germline V gene are DFQATT and SNEGSKA (reference sequence). The CDR3 DNA reads TGCAGTGTCGGGCAGGGACAGAACTTTCTAAACACTGAAGCTTTCTTT. Its protein product is CSVGQGQNFLNTEAFF.

The genes are TRBV11-2 and TRBJ2-3; 9 positions match TRBD2. The CDR3 covers 16 residues. J gave up 4 bases and V 1 base, and 6 bases lay outside the gene matches. Germline lookup yields CDR1 SGHAT and CDR2 FQNNGV. Written as DNA, the CDR3 is TGTGCCAGCAGCTTAGTAGCGGGAGCACCCGCAGATACGCAGTATTTT. Its protein product is CASSLVAGAPADTQYF.

At least ten counts were recorded for this clonotype. This chain links TRBV5-4 with TRBJ2-1; 13 bases line up with TRBD2. V lost 5 bases, J lost 4 bases, and 3 bases stayed unmatched. Germline V gene data show CDR1 as SGHNT and CDR2 as YYREEE (reference sequence). The CDR3 covers 15 residues. CDR3 protein: CASRPGLAGYNEQFF. Written as DNA, the CDR3 is TGTGCCAGCAGACCGGGACTAGCGGGATACAATGAGCAGTTCTTC.

In this sample, this clonotype turned up many times. The chain uses TRBV19 and TRBJ2-1; the D gene could be TRBD1 or TRBD2 (5 bases each). Germline loops: CDR1 LNHDA, CDR2 SQIVND (reference sequence). The CDR3 has 13 residues. The V and J ends lost 8 bases and 8 bases respectively, with 16 bases between them. The CDR3 sequence: CASASRRGDEQFF. CDR3 bases: TGTGCCAGTGCTAGCAGGCGAGGGGATGAGCAGTTCTTC.

This clonotype was seen only a few times. The J gene is TRBJ2-7, the V gene TRBV3-1; tentatively, D is TRBD1 (6 bases). The germline gives CDR1 LGHDT, CDR2 YNNKEL (reference sequence). CDR3 length equals 17 residues. Trimming pared 1 base from V and 6 bases from J, leaving 22 bases between. The CDR3: CASSQVYLPGHLAEQYF. The CDR3 region has the DNA TGTGCCAGCAGCCAAGTTTACCTACCGGGACACTTGGCCGAGCAGTACTTC.

Points on this clonotype: A read error may explain this, as a much larger clone is one base away. The chain is built from TRBV11-2 and TRBJ1-1; D gene uncertain. The CDR3 sequence is 14 residues long. Germline V gene lookup returns CDR1 SGHAT and CDR2 FQNNGV. CDR3 sequence reads: CGSSSSTWTGKAFF. CDR3 nucleotides: TGTGGCAGCAGCTCCTCAACCTGGACGGGTAAAGCTTTCTTT.

The chain combines TRBV7-2 with TRBJ2-3; D might be TRBD1 (6 bases). Germline values: CDR1 SGHTA, CDR2 FQGNSA. Between the trimmed V and J ends, which lost 0 bases and 5 bases, there was a span of 18 bases. The CDR3 loop spans 17 amino acids. CDR3: CASSLARSRGQRDTQYF. CDR3 sequence (DNA): TGTGCCAGCAGCTTAGCGAGGAGTAGGGGACAAAGAGATACGCAGTATTTT.

This clonotype was detected ten times or more. The rearrangement links TRBV20-1 to TRBJ1-1; possible D gene TRBD1, 6 bases. Deletions cut 0 bases from V and 3 bases from J, with 11 bases between. Germline-derived CDR1 and CDR2 are DFQATT and SNEGSKA (reference sequence). The CDR3 sequence is 14 residues long. The CDR3 protein is CSAREGAGDTEAFF. In nucleotides, the CDR3 is TGCAGTGCTAGAGAGGGGGCTGGGGACACTGAAGCTTTCTTT.